The 16 T cell receptor beta chains presented below share a single source sample, sequenced in a study of blood T cell repertoires in COVID-19. Clones were sequenced by immunoSEQ multiplex PCR, and TCRdb holds only the in-frame ones, with some missing. The sample has about 78,000 clones, over 80% seen once. The sequencing input was peripheral blood. These TCRs come from a middle-aged man with acute or convalescent COVID-19.

The V call is TRBV9, the J call TRBJ2-1; TRBD2 matches 7 bases. This CDR3 comprises 15 residues. The V gene's germline CDR1 is SGDLS and CDR2 YYNGEE. Trimming removed 0 bases from V and 4 bases from J; junction bases left unmatched: 4. Here the CDR3 reads CASSVGASGYNEQFF. CDR3 coding DNA: TGTGCCAGCAGCGTAGGGGCTAGCGGATACAATGAGCAGTTCTTC.

V gene TRBV9 combines with J gene TRBJ2-2; D may be TRBD2 (6 bases). The V and J ends lost 4 bases and 5 bases respectively, with 18 bases between them. This CDR3 region has 16 residues. In germline, CDR1 is SGDLS, CDR2 YYNGEE. CDR3 sequence: CASSPGLESWTGELFF. DNA of the CDR3: TGTGCCAGCAGCCCGGGACTGGAGAGCTGGACCGGGGAGCTGTTTTTT.

J is TRBJ2-2 and V is TRBV28; 7 bases fit TRBD1. CDR1 is MDHEN and CDR2 is SYDVKM in the germline V gene. V trimming: 4 bases; J trimming: 7 bases; junction bases outside the gene matches: 6. This CDR3 has 14 residues. The DNA of the CDR3 is TGTGCCAGCAGTTCCCAGGGGGTTCGCGGGGAGCTGTTTTTT. Translated: CASSSQGVRGELFF.

This chain connects TRBV19 to TRBJ2-3; D possibly corresponds to TRBD2 (5 bases). V was clipped by 8 bases and J by 2 bases, with 17 bases between them. The CDR3 is 15 amino acids. Germline CDR1 and CDR2: LNHDA and SQIVND (reference sequence). CDR3 bases: TGTGCCAGTGGGCCGGAGGTTGTTTCCACAGATACGCAGTATTTT. As protein: CASGPEVVSTDTQYF.

V is TRBV3-1 (or the pseudogene TRBV3-2) and J is TRBJ1-4; D perhaps matches TRBD1 (5 bases). The CDR3 consists of 13 residues. V was clipped by 11 bases and J by 0 bases, with 10 bases between them. CDR1 and CDR2 from the germline V gene are LGHDT and YNNKEL (reference sequence). The CDR3 loop reads CAAGGATNEKLFF. In DNA, the CDR3 is TGTGCCGCGGGGGGTGCAACTAATGAAAAACTGTTTTTT.

This clone was observed a single time. The V gene is TRBV5-6, the J gene TRBJ2-7; no reliable D call. Per the germline V gene, CDR1 is SGHDT and CDR2 is YYEEEE. CDR3 size: 15 residues. Trimming removed 0 bases at V and 5 bases at J, with 15 bases between. The CDR3 loop reads CASSLGTDLSDEQYF. Written as DNA, the CDR3 is TGTGCCAGCAGCTTGGGTACAGATCTCTCGGACGAGCAGTACTTC.

The chain has TRBV6-1 and TRBJ1-2; no reliable D call. Per the germline V gene, CDR1 is MNHNS and CDR2 is SASEGT. The germline V and J ends were trimmed by 3 bases and 5 bases, with 13 bases remaining between them. The CDR3 is 14 residues long. CDR3 nucleotide sequence: TGTGCCAGCAGTGACGTCGGACTGCCATATGGCTACACCTTC. This gives the protein CASSDVGLPYGYTF.

The J gene is TRBJ2-7, the V gene TRBV7-2, with TRBD2 as a possible D gene (5 bases). The CDR3 is 15 amino acids. V lost 3 bases and J lost 3, with 15 bases in between. Germline CDR1 is SGHTA and CDR2 is FQGNSA. CDR3 region: CASSFDPSSSYEQYF. In nucleotides, the CDR3 is TGTGCCAGCAGCTTCGACCCCTCTAGCAGCTACGAGCAGTACTTC.

This rearrangement joins TRBV6-6 to TRBJ2-1; 10 bases are shared with TRBD2. The V gene's germline CDR1 is MNHNY and CDR2 SVGAGI (reference sequence). The CDR3 totals 13 residues. After removal of 5 bases from V and 14 bases from J, the junction contained 9 bases not matched to a gene. The CDR3 loop is CASSPSGGAGKFF. The CDR3 DNA reads TGTGCCAGCAGTCCCAGCGGGGGGGCCGGAAAGTTCTTC.

The genes are TRBV27 and TRBJ2-2, with a tentative D call TRBD2 (5 bases). The CDR3 loop spans 15 amino acids. Trimming took off 0 bases at V and 5 bases at J, with 10 bases between the two ends. CDR1 MNHEY and CDR2 SMNVEV come from the germline V gene (reference sequence). CDR3 DNA sequence: TGTGCCAGCAGTTTATCGAGGCGAGGGACCGGGGAGCTGTTTTTT. Translating gives CASSLSRRGTGELFF.

The rearrangement uses TRBV18 and TRBJ1-2; TRBD1 is a possible D gene (5 bases). V lost 6 bases and J lost 8, with 19 bases in between. The CDR3 is 14 residues long. From germline, CDR1 is KGHSH and CDR2 LQKENI. The CDR3 DNA reads TGTGCCAGCTCTATCGTGACAGCCCAGAAGGGCTACACCTTC. Translated, it gives CASSIVTAQKGYTF.

The sample holds a few counts of this clone. J is TRBJ1-1 and V is TRBV10-3; no firm D call. This CDR3 region has 17 residues. Germline V gene lookup returns CDR1 ENHRY and CDR2 SYGVKD. The V and J ends lost 0 bases and 2 bases respectively, with 16 bases between them. CDR3 sequence: CAISESLTVSKNTEAFF. CDR3 bases: TGTGCCATCAGTGAGTCGCTCACAGTTTCGAAAAACACTGAAGCTTTCTTT.

The gene calls are TRBV7-2 and TRBJ2-7, with 8 bases identical to TRBD2. The CDR3 totals 15 residues. CDR1 is SGHTA and CDR2 is FQGNSA in the germline V gene. V was clipped by 5 bases and J by 5 bases; unmatched bases: 11. Written as DNA, the CDR3 is TGTGCCAGCAGCCCCGGGACTAGTGCGACCCACGAGCAGTACTTC. It codes for CASSPGTSATHEQYF.

The chain carries TRBV24-1 and TRBJ2-1; 14 bases map to TRBD2. Germline V gene lookup returns CDR1 KGHDR and CDR2 SFDVKD. V shed 4 bases, J shed 7 bases, and the junction held 5 bases outside the gene matches. The CDR3 extends over 16 amino acids. The CDR3: CATSDPTSGRVNEQFF. In nucleotides, the CDR3 is TGTGCCACCAGTGACCCGACTAGCGGGAGGGTTAATGAGCAGTTCTTC.

The chain is built from TRBV3-1 (or the pseudogene TRBV3-2) and TRBJ1-2; 7 bases fit TRBD1. The junction had 15 bases not matched to a gene; V was cut back by 1 base and J by 4 bases. This CDR3 is 18 amino acids long. The germline gives CDR1 LGHDT, CDR2 YNNKEL (reference sequence). DNA for the CDR3: TGTGCCAGCAGCCAAGGGGGAAGGACAGGCTCGATCGGCTATGGCTACACCTTC. Protein product: CASSQGGRTGSIGYGYTF.

The J gene is TRBJ2-3, the V gene TRBV10-2; 10 bases line up with TRBD2. The V gene's germline CDR1 is WSHSY and CDR2 SAAADI. The J segment lost 1 base and the V segment lost 4 bases, leaving 11 bases of the junction unmatched. This CDR3 has 18 residues. The CDR3 spells CASSALAGELPRTDTQYF. DNA for the CDR3: TGCGCCAGCAGTGCTCTAGCGGGAGAACTCCCCCGCACAGATACGCAGTATTTT.